A single sample gave rise to the 27 T cell receptor beta chains below, sequenced in a study of CDR3 diversity in severe acne (dated by TCRdb to about 2019). The library was generated by PCR. Sequencing instrument: Illumina HiSeq 2000. TCRdb handled the public reads itself, with Q25 trimming in fastp and clone calling in MiXCR, and kept productive beta chains. Every entry covers one CDR3 protein and lists the most common genes and DNA from its rows. In this sample the table shows fewer than 90,000 distinct CDR3 sequences, 45% to 60% of which occur a single time. Around an eighth of the sample is taken by the ten largest. What was sequenced was blood. The receptor set was obtained from a male donor in good health, without acne.

The rearrangement links TRBV12-3 or TRBV12-4 to TRBJ1-6; TRBD1 might be the D (5 bases). The DNA end is more similar to TRBJ1-1, so the J call may be wrong. CDR3 length: 17 residues. The CDR3 protein is CASSLARAGSDATEAFF. CDR3 bases: TGTGCCAGCTCCCTTGCCAGGGCAGGGAGTGATGCCACTGAAGCTTTCTTT.

CDR3 loop: CASRGGHLYTGELFF. The CDR3 bases are TGTGCCAGCCGGGGGGGACACTTATACACCGGGGAGCTGTTTTTT. The genes are TRBV25-1 and TRBJ2-2, with TRBD2 matching 8 bases. Germline V CDR1 and CDR2: MGHDK, SYGVNS. There are 15 residues in the CDR3. V dropped 8 bases and J dropped 3; count of bases not matched to a gene: 8.

This chain joins TRBV11-1 and TRBJ1-2; D remains unclear. V was shortened by 2 bases and J by 8 bases, with 12 bases between the two germline ends. In germline, CDR1 is SGHAT, CDR2 FQDESV (reference sequence). This CDR3 comprises 13 residues. The CDR3 protein is CASSLNHAQGYTF. CDR3 DNA sequence: TGTGCCAGCAGCTTAAACCATGCCCAGGGCTACACCTTC.

A note on this clonotype: The germline gene is not matched at one end of the junction; a read error may be the cause. V is TRBV5-1 and J is TRBJ2-5, with D tentatively TRBD2 (5 bases). Germline CDR1 SGHRS, CDR2 YFSETQ. This CDR3 comprises 16 residues. In DNA, the CDR3 is TGTGCCAGCGGACGGCGGGCGAGCGAGCCCGGGGAGACCCAGTACTTC. This gives the protein CASGRRASEPGETQYF.

This chain joins TRBV7-3 and TRBJ1-1; 10 bases match TRBD1. This CDR3 has 16 amino acids. In germline, CDR1 is SGHTA, CDR2 FQGTGA. V trimming: 5 bases; J trimming: 4 bases; junction bases outside the gene matches: 10. DNA of the CDR3: TGTGCCAGCAGCCTAGAGGGACAGGGGTCATGCACTGAAGCTTTCTTT. Protein: CASSLEGQGSCTEAFF.

The J gene is TRBJ2-5, the V gene TRBV7-6; TRBD1 matches 9 bases. Per the germline V gene, CDR1 is SGHVS and CDR2 is FNYEAQ. The CDR3 extends over 17 amino acids. With 1 base clipped from V and 5 bases from J, the junction kept 11 bases outside the gene matches. This CDR3 is CASSLVPPDRGEETQYF. The CDR3 bases are TGTGCCAGCAGCTTAGTCCCACCGGACAGGGGAGAGGAGACCCAGTACTTC. Full variable domain (remainder filled in from reference TRBV7-6 and TRBJ2-5): GAGVSQSPRYKVTKRGQDVALRCDPISGHVSLYWYRQALGQGPEFLTYFNYEAQQDKSGLPNDRFSAERPEGSISTLTIQRTEQRDSAMYRCASSLVPPDRGEETQYFGPGTRLLVL.

This clonotype has a count of ten or more. V gene TRBV15 combines with J gene TRBJ2-5; weak D call: TRBD2 (6 bases). From germline, CDR1 is LNHNV and CDR2 YYDKDF (reference sequence). There are 15 residues in the CDR3. V lost 0 bases to trimming and J lost 5 bases, with 13 bases between them. The CDR3 sequence: CATSRDHLAMETQYF. CDR3 nucleotide sequence: TGTGCCACCAGCAGAGATCACCTAGCGATGGAGACCCAGTACTTC.

Ten or more counts support this clonotype. The V and J genes are TRBV7-3 and TRBJ2-1; TRBD2 matches 9 bases. V shed 2 bases, J shed 3 bases, and the junction held 2 bases outside the gene matches. There are 15 residues in the CDR3. From germline, CDR1 is SGHTA and CDR2 FQGTGA. The CDR3 coding sequence is TGTGCCAGCAGCTTACTAGCGGGGAGCTACAATGAGCAGTTCTTC. Residues: CASSLLAGSYNEQFF.

This clonotype was detected many times. V usage is TRBV7-9 and J usage is TRBJ2-3; 11 bases agree with TRBD2. The CDR3 has 16 amino acids. Germline CDR1 SEHNR, CDR2 FQNEAQ (reference sequence). The trim removed 6 bases at V and 2 bases at J, leaving 7 bases unmatched. The CDR3 is CASRPGTSGPTDTQYF. CDR3 sequence (DNA): TGTGCCAGCAGACCCGGGACTAGCGGACCCACAGATACGCAGTATTTT. Together with reference TRBV7-9 and TRBJ2-3, the CDR3 gives the full variable domain: DTGVSQNPRHKITKRGQNVTFRCDPISEHNRLYWYRQTLGQGPEFLTYFQNEAQLEKSRLLSDRFSAERPKGSFSTLEIQRTEQGDSAMYLCASRPGTSGPTDTQYFGPGTRLTVL.

To note about this clonotype: This CDR3 fails to terminate in the conserved phenylalanine or tryptophan, so it likely reflects a read error. The chain couples TRBV9 to TRBJ1-2; possibly TRBD1 for D (5 bases). This CDR3 has 13 amino acids. Per germline, CDR1 SGDLS and CDR2 YYNGEE. V was clipped by 1 base and J by 4 bases, with 8 bases between them. The CDR3 DNA is TGTGCCAGCAGCGTACAGGGACCCTATGGCTACACCTAC. It codes for CASSVQGPYGYTY.

The CDR3 sequence: CASRATGVGNQPQHF. DNA of the CDR3: TGTGCCAGTAGAGCGACAGGGGTTGGCAATCAGCCCCAGCATTTT. This chain joins TRBV25-1 and TRBJ1-5; 8 nucleotides align to TRBD1. The V and J ends lost 9 bases and 2 bases, in that order; junction bases with no gene match: 9. This CDR3 is 15 amino acids long. Germline CDR1 reads MGHDK; CDR2 reads SYGVNS.

This clonotype was seen repeatedly, ten times or more. V usage is TRBV7-8 and J usage is TRBJ2-5, with D perhaps matching TRBD2 (5 bases). Germline assignment: CDR1 SGHVS and CDR2 FQNEAQ. This CDR3 region has 13 residues. V was pared by 5 bases and J by 4 bases, with 11 bases between. CDR3: CASSPDLGETQYF. The CDR3 region has the DNA TGTGCCAGCAGCCCGGACTTAGGAGAGACCCAGTACTTC.

The V and J genes are TRBV19 and TRBJ2-5; 8 nucleotides agree with TRBD1. Germline trimming cut 6 bases from V and 1 base from J; bases unmatched to any gene: 7. The V gene's germline CDR1 is LNHDA and CDR2 SQIVND (reference sequence). This CDR3 has 15 residues. In DNA form, the CDR3 reads TGTGCCAGTAGCAAACAACAGGGGGTCCAAGAGACCCAGTACTTC. As protein: CASSKQQGVQETQYF.

This clonotype has more than one count but fewer than ten. A much larger clone lies a single base off, so this may be a read error. The chain uses TRBV6-1 and TRBJ2-7; D may be TRBD1 or TRBD2 (5 bases each). This CDR3 is 15 amino acids long. CDR1 is MNHNS and CDR2 is SASEGT in the germline V gene. CDR3 sequence (DNA): TGTGCCAGCCTCCCTTTTGGGGGAGTCTCCTACGGGCAGTACTTC. Protein sequence: CASLPFGGVSYGQYF.

This clonotype is medium-sized (0.01 to 0.1%) in the sample. The CDR3 sequence: CASSEDGGADTQYF. DNA of the CDR3: TGTGCCAGCAGTGAAGACGGGGGGGCAGATACGCAGTATTTT. The chain employs TRBV25-1 and TRBJ2-3; TRBD2 agrees at 8 bases. Germline values: CDR1 MGHDK, CDR2 SYGVNS. CDR3 length equals 14 residues. The V segment lost 2 bases and the J segment 4 bases; nucleotides outside the gene matches: 2.

In this sample, this clonotype turned up many times. The chain uses TRBV5-6 and TRBJ2-7, with D possibly matching TRBD2 (6 bases). CDR3 size: 14 residues. Germline V lookup: CDR1 SGHDT, CDR2 YYEEEE. Trimming left V 0 bases short and J 10 bases short, with 17 bases between. The CDR3: CASSLEGPPRDQYF. DNA for the CDR3: TGTGCCAGCAGCTTGGAAGGACCCCCGCGGGATCAGTACTTC.

CDR3 nucleotide sequence: TGCAGCGTTCGGGACTACGAGCAGTACTTC. Its translation: CSVRDYEQYF. V is TRBV29-1 and J is TRBJ2-7; a possible D gene is TRBD2 (5 bases). This CDR3 is 10 amino acids long. Between the trimmed V and J ends, which lost 5 bases and 3 bases, there was a span of 5 bases. Germline-derived CDR1 and CDR2 are SQVTM and ANQGSEA.

The CDR3 DNA is TGTGCCACCAGCAGAGTAAAGGGAACCGCTACCTATGGCTACACCTTC. Protein: CATSRVKGTATYGYTF. The chain is built from TRBV15 and TRBJ1-2; D gene ambiguous. This CDR3 comprises 16 residues. The V end lost 1 base, the J end lost 4 bases, and 16 bases lay between the germline ends. Germline CDR1 and CDR2: LNHNV and YYDKDF (reference sequence). Based on the CDR3 plus reference TRBV15 and TRBJ1-2, the full variable domain is DAMVIQNPRYQVTQFGKPVTLSCSQTLNHNVMYWYQQKSSQAPKLLFHYYDKDFNNEADTPDNFQSRRPNTSFCFLDIRSPGLGDTAMYLCATSRVKGTATYGYTFGSGTRLTVV.

V usage is TRBV6-9 and J usage is TRBJ2-2, with a tentative D call TRBD2 (5 bases). The CDR3 totals 17 residues. V was clipped by 6 bases and J by 5 bases, with 22 bases between them. Looked up from germline, CDR1 is MNHGY and CDR2 is SVAAGI. The CDR3 is CASRKRRTPEVTGELFF. The DNA for the CDR3 is TGTGCCAGCAGAAAACGGCGGACTCCCGAGGTGACCGGGGAGCTGTTTTTT.

With respect to this clonotype: Possible read error: a much larger clone is one base away. The chain carries TRBV20-1 and TRBJ1-1, with TRBD1 as a possible D gene (5 bases). The CDR3 is 14 amino acids. Germline values: CDR1 DFQATT, CDR2 SNEGSKA (reference sequence). CDR3 sequence (DNA): TGCAGTGCTAGGGGGGGGGGGGGTGACACTGGAGCTTTCTTT. Translation: CSARGGGGDTGAFF.

This sequence joins TRBV20-1 and TRBJ2-3; 15 bases agree with TRBD2. V lost 4 bases, J lost 4 bases, and 6 bases stayed unmatched. Germline CDR1 is DFQATT and CDR2 is SNEGSKA (reference sequence). This CDR3 has 16 amino acids. Here the CDR3 reads CSANGLAGGPADTQYF. The DNA of the CDR3 is TGCAGTGCTAACGGACTAGCGGGAGGGCCCGCAGATACGCAGTATTTT.

This clonotype was detected ten times or more. V usage is TRBV4-2 and J usage is TRBJ1-3; no definite D call. The CDR3 extends over 15 amino acids. Trimming removed 3 bases at V and 4 bases at J, with 13 bases between. CDR1 LGHNA and CDR2 YNFKEQ come from the germline V gene. This CDR3 is CASSHRPAEGNTIYF. The CDR3 DNA sequence: TGTGCCAGCAGCCACCGACCGGCGGAAGGAAACACCATATATTTT.

This clonotype was found a few times. The V gene is TRBV24-1, the J gene TRBJ1-2; 8 bases line up with TRBD1. This CDR3 comprises 15 residues. With V trimmed by 5 bases and J by 9 bases, 13 bases remained unmatched. From germline, CDR1 is KGHDR and CDR2 SFDVKD. In DNA form, the CDR3 reads TGTGCCACCAGTGGTCGGACAGGGTCATTTACAAGCTACACCTTC. Its protein product is CATSGRTGSFTSYTF.

The rearrangement links TRBV29-1 to TRBJ1-5, with D perhaps matching TRBD1 (5 bases). Germline V gene lookup returns CDR1 SQVTM and CDR2 ANQGSEA. CDR3 length: 13 amino acids. V lost 4 bases and J lost 4, with 11 bases in between. The CDR3: CSVVGAGNQPQHF. The CDR3 region has the DNA TGCAGCGTTGTCGGGGCAGGGAATCAGCCCCAGCATTTT. The whole variable domain, filled in from reference TRBV29-1 and TRBJ1-5, reads SAVISQKPSRDICQRGTSLTIQCQVDSQVTMMFWYRQQPGQSLTLIATANQGSEATYESGFVIDKFPISRPNLTFSTLTVSNMSPEDSSIYLCSVVGAGNQPQHFGDGTRLSIL.

This chain connects TRBV5-1 to TRBJ1-2, with D maybe TRBD1 (6 bases). This CDR3 contains 15 residues. The V end lost 5 bases, the J end lost 1 base, and 15 bases lay between the germline ends. Germline V gene lookup returns CDR1 SGHRS and CDR2 YFSETQ. The CDR3 DNA reads as TGCGCCAGCAGGGCGAGGGGGGGTCTTAACTATGGCTACACCTTC. Translation gives CASRARGGLNYGYTF. The full variable domain, in which reference TRBV5-1 and TRBJ1-2 provide the parts outside the CDR3, is KAGVTQTPRYLIKTRGQQVTLSCSPISGHRSVSWYQQTPGQGLQFLFEYFSETQRNKGNFPGRFSGRQFSNSRSEMNVSTLELGDSALYLCASRARGGLNYGYTFGSGTRLTVV.

This clonotype was observed a handful of times. The chain carries TRBV2 and TRBJ1-2; a possible D gene is TRBD1 (5 bases). V lost 5 bases to trimming and J lost 4 bases, with 14 bases between them. Looked up from germline, CDR1 is SNHLY and CDR2 is FYNNEI. The CDR3 runs to 14 residues. In DNA form, the CDR3 reads TGTGCCAGCAGTTTGGACACCACCGTCTATGGCTACACCTTC. Its protein product is CASSLDTTVYGYTF.

The chain recombines TRBV20-1 with TRBJ2-7; unclear D gene. This CDR3 is built from 14 residues. V lost 6 bases to trimming and J lost 3 bases, with 18 bases between them. CDR1 and CDR2 (germline): DFQATT, SNEGSKA (reference sequence). This CDR3 reads CSAPSRAPLYEQYF. In DNA, the CDR3 is TGCAGTGCACCCTCTAGGGCTCCCCTCTACGAGCAGTACTTC.